Shown below are 19 T cell receptor beta chains from a single sample sequenced in a study of cytomegalovirus exposure and HLA in healthy donors (dated by TCRdb to about 2017). Receptor amplification or capture employed the immunoSEQ multiplex PCR assay. For the multiplex PCR, a mixture combining 60 forward primers for TCR Vbeta segments and 13 reverse primers for TCR Jbeta segments was used. Entries here come from immuneACCESS through TCRdb and include only in-frame sequences with V and J called. Some clones fail to appear in such tables; in the studies checked, an unresolved V gene covers under half of the shortfall, and the cause of the remainder is unknown. The sample contains about 160,000 clones, 70% to 85% of them found a single time. The biggest ten clones account for roughly 2% of the sample. Sequenced material: PBMCs. The source of these receptors is a man aged 35 to 55 in good health and CMV-seronegative.

This chain's CDR3 is CSVGTVITDTQYF. The CDR3 DNA sequence: TGCAGCGTTGGCACAGTTATCACAGATACGCAGTATTTT. This chain joins TRBV29-1 and TRBJ2-3; D not resolved. Per the germline V gene, CDR1 is SQVTM and CDR2 is ANQGSEA. CDR3 length: 13 amino acids. The ends were cut back, 4 bases at V and 2 bases at J, with 10 bases in the middle.

This clone was seen a few times. V and J are TRBV28 and TRBJ2-7; TRBD1 matches 9 bases. Germline CDR1 is MDHEN and CDR2 is SYDVKM. This CDR3 is 13 amino acids long. Trimming removed 8 bases from V and 5 bases from J; junction bases left unmatched: 7. The CDR3 is CASGGQGVHEQYF. The CDR3, as DNA: TGTGCCAGCGGGGGACAGGGAGTCCACGAGCAGTACTTC.

The J gene is TRBJ2-1, the V gene TRBV7-2; 11 bases match TRBD2. CDR1 and CDR2 (germline): SGHTA, FQGNSA. Germline trimming cut 3 bases from V and 0 bases from J; bases unmatched to any gene: 4. The CDR3 consists of 17 residues. This chain's CDR3 is CASSFPSGRTSYNEQFF. The CDR3 bases are TGTGCCAGCAGCTTTCCTAGCGGGAGGACCTCCTACAATGAGCAGTTCTTC.

Only a few counts were recorded for this clone. The chain combines TRBV5-1 with TRBJ2-1; D is perhaps TRBD2 (5 bases). The ends were cut back, 5 bases at V and 3 bases at J, with 9 bases in the middle. The CDR3 runs 13 residues. Germline V lookup: CDR1 SGHRS, CDR2 YFSETQ. This CDR3 is CASSTAGYNEQFF. The CDR3 nucleotides read TGCGCCAGCAGTACCGCGGGCTACAATGAGCAGTTCTTC.

J is TRBJ2-7 and V is TRBV5-1; no definite D call. Germline V gene lookup returns CDR1 SGHRS and CDR2 YFSETQ. Trimming removed 5 bases at V and 1 base at J, with 16 bases between. The CDR3 is 15 amino acids. DNA for the CDR3: TGCGCCAGCAGTATATCCAGCGTCAATTCCTACGAGCAGTACTTC. The encoded protein is CASSISSVNSYEQYF. Together with reference TRBV5-1 and TRBJ2-7, the CDR3 gives the full variable domain: KAGVTQTPRYLIKTRGQQVTLSCSPISGHRSVSWYQQTPGQGLQFLFEYFSETQRNKGNFPGRFSGRQFSNSRSEMNVSTLELGDSALYLCASSISSVNSYEQYFGPGTRLTVT.

The J gene is TRBJ2-3, the V gene TRBV9; 9 nucleotides match TRBD2. Germline CDR1 is SGDLS and CDR2 is YYNGEE. With V trimmed by 0 bases and J by 5 bases, 7 bases remained unmatched. CDR3 length equals 16 residues. In DNA, the CDR3 is TGTGCCAGCAGCGTAGGGGCGGGAGGGCCTAAAGATACGCAGTATTTT. Amino acid sequence: CASSVGAGGPKDTQYF.

The chain recombines TRBV7-2 with TRBJ2-2; D is possibly TRBD2 (6 bases). The CDR3 has 16 residues. V lost 5 bases to trimming and J lost 3 bases, with 16 bases between them. Looked up from germline, CDR1 is SGHTA and CDR2 is FQGNSA. The CDR3 nucleotides are TGTGCCAGCAGCAAGGGCGTAGGCGGGGACACCGGGGAGCTGTTTTTT. Protein product: CASSKGVGGDTGELFF.

This clone was picked up a small number of times. The V call is TRBV7-8, the J call TRBJ2-2; D remains ambiguous. V was trimmed by 1 base and J by 4 bases, leaving 7 bases between them. Germline CDR1 SGHVS, CDR2 FQNEAQ. This CDR3 has 14 amino acids. The DNA of the CDR3 is TGTGCCAGCAGCTTAGTGTCCGGCACCGGGGAGCTGTTTTTT. Residues: CASSLVSGTGELFF.

This chain links TRBV28 with TRBJ1-2; TRBD1 is a possible D gene (6 bases). There are 13 residues in the CDR3. Germline values: CDR1 MDHEN, CDR2 SYDVKM. V shed 7 bases and J shed 4 bases, with 13 bases lying between them. The CDR3 DNA reads TGTGCCAGCATCGCCAGGGGCTCCTATGGCTACACCTTC. Its protein is CASIARGSYGYTF.

In this sample, this clone turned up once. V and J are TRBV4-2 and TRBJ2-1; TRBD2 agrees at 11 bases. V was pared by 8 bases and J by 8 bases, with 20 bases of the junction left unmatched. This CDR3 comprises 18 residues. CDR1 is LGHNA and CDR2 is YNFKEQ in the germline V gene. The CDR3 sequence: CASSPNRGSGRAGDEQFF. The CDR3 DNA reads TGTGCCAGCTCTCCTAATCGGGGTAGCGGGAGGGCCGGAGATGAGCAGTTCTTC.

The chain combines TRBV11-2 with TRBJ2-3; 9 positions match TRBD2. Germline V CDR1 and CDR2: SGHAT, FQNNGV. The V gene end was trimmed by 1 base and the J gene end by 8 bases; junction bases not matched to a gene: 7. This CDR3 has 15 amino acids. DNA for the CDR3: TGTGCCAGCAGCTTAGGAGCTAGCGGGGCCGTTACGCAGTATTTT. It is translated as CASSLGASGAVTQYF. Based on the CDR3 plus reference TRBV11-2 and TRBJ2-3, the full variable domain is EAGVAQSPRYKIIEKRQSVAFWCNPISGHATLYWYQQILGQGPKLLIQFQNNGVVDDSQLPKDRFSAERLKGVDSTLKIQPAKLEDSAVYLCASSLGASGAVTQYFGPGTRLTVL.

The chain recombines TRBV29-1 with TRBJ2-5; perhaps TRBD1 as D (5 bases). The V gene's germline CDR1 is SQVTM and CDR2 ANQGSEA. This CDR3 is 16 amino acids long. The germline V and J ends were trimmed by 4 bases and 2 bases, with 20 bases remaining between them. The CDR3 region has the DNA TGCAGCGTTGTATCAAGGGCCAGGGTGAGTCAAGAGACCCAGTACTTC. The encoded protein is CSVVSRARVSQETQYF.

The CDR3 loop is CAWRVGTEAFF. The CDR3 DNA sequence: TGTGCCTGGAGGGTCGGCACTGAAGCTTTCTTT. The J gene is TRBJ1-1, the V gene TRBV30; D call uncertain. V lost 3 bases to trimming and J lost 4 bases, with 6 bases between them. The CDR3 consists of 11 residues. Per germline, CDR1 GTSNPN and CDR2 SVGIG (reference sequence).

The CDR3 is CASSEYSGRADTQYF. The CDR3 nucleotides are TGTGCCAGCAGTGAATATAGCGGGAGGGCAGATACGCAGTATTTT. This chain joins TRBV25-1 and TRBJ2-3; 11 bases map to TRBD2. CDR1 is MGHDK, CDR2 SYGVNS, per germline. This CDR3 contains 15 residues. V shed 0 bases and J 4 bases; nucleotides not matched to a gene: 0.

This clone turned up a few times. The chain links TRBV7-8 to TRBJ2-1; possibly TRBD2 for D (6 bases). CDR3 length: 19 amino acids. V was pared by 5 bases and J by 5 bases, with 28 bases between. Germline V gene sequence: CDR1 SGHVS, CDR2 FQNEAQ. Here the CDR3 reads CASSPFGVTGVGGNNEQFF. The CDR3 nucleotides are TGTGCCAGCAGCCCTTTCGGGGTTACGGGAGTAGGTGGGAACAATGAGCAGTTCTTC.

This clone was detected only a few times. The chain has TRBV7-2 and TRBJ1-6; TRBD1 is a possible D gene (5 bases). CDR3 length: 13 residues. Germline V gives CDR1 SGHTA, CDR2 FQGNSA. V was clipped by 6 bases and J by 10 bases, with 13 bases between them. As DNA, the CDR3 is TGTGCCAGCAGTACGCCGGCAGGGTCACCCCTCCACTTT. It specifies CASSTPAGSPLHF.

J is TRBJ2-5 and V is TRBV28; 12 bases align to TRBD2. The germline gives CDR1 MDHEN, CDR2 SYDVKM. The CDR3 consists of 16 residues. V gave up 6 bases and J gave up 5 bases; unmatched junction bases: 10. In DNA form, the CDR3 reads TGTGCCAGCAGACCCGGACTAGCGGGATCTTTCGAGACCCAGTACTTC. The encoded protein is CASRPGLAGSFETQYF.

This chain joins TRBV7-9 and TRBJ2-5; the match to TRBD2 covers 7 bases. The germline CDR1 and CDR2 sequences are SEHNR and FQNEAQ (reference sequence). The CDR3 covers 12 residues. The V and J ends lost 5 bases and 5 bases, in that order; junction bases with no gene match: 2. The DNA for the CDR3 is TGTGCCAGCAGCCGGGGGGAGGAGACCCAGTACTTC. Its translation is CASSRGEETQYF. Full variable domain (missing parts from reference TRBV7-9 and TRBJ2-5): DTGVSQNPRHKITKRGQNVTFRCDPISEHNRLYWYRQTLGQGPEFLTYFQNEAQLEKSRLLSDRFSAERPKGSFSTLEIQRTEQGDSAMYLCASSRGEETQYFGPGTRLLVL.

The chain combines TRBV5-1 with TRBJ2-2, with D possibly matching TRBD2 (6 bases). This CDR3 has 15 residues. Germline V gene lookup returns CDR1 SGHRS and CDR2 YFSETQ. The germline V and J ends were trimmed by 6 bases and 6 bases, with 18 bases remaining between them. The CDR3 here is CASKVGGQRAGELFF. The CDR3 nucleotides read TGCGCCAGCAAAGTAGGAGGGCAAAGGGCCGGGGAGCTGTTTTTT.